Included here is one T cell receptor beta chain sequence, with context. The sample comes from a study of memory CD4+ T cells and cytomegalovirus serostatus. Study overall: This sample comes from healthy Belgian adults, about nine CMV seropositive, approximately 22 seronegative.

This CDR3 comprises 15 residues. Germline V gene data show CDR1 as SGHNT and CDR2 as YYREEE (reference sequence). V lost 2 bases to trimming and J lost 4 bases; unmatched junction nucleotides: 7. Single viable CD3+CD4+CD8-CD45RO+ cells were sorted as the memory CD4+ T cells. Here immunoSEQ multiplex PCR was the method, and the copy in TCRdb shows in-frame clones only, minus some. The data show 50,000 to 55,000 clones, with roughly three quarters seen just once and 0.77% held by the top ten. J is TRBJ2-3 and V is TRBV5-4; TRBD1 matches 7 bases. The TCR comes from an adult in good health and CMV-seronegative. Sequenced: memory CD4+ T cells from blood. CDR3 sequence: CASSFGDRRSDTQYF. The CDR3 bases are TGTGCCAGCAGCTTTGGGGACAGAAGGTCAGATACGCAGTATTTT.